Below are 3 T cell receptor beta chains sequenced from a single sample in a study of shared clonotypes between healthy human individuals (dated by TCRdb to about 2020). Receptors were amplified or captured by the immunoSEQ multiplex PCR assay. This immuneACCESS table, as held by TCRdb, lists in-frame sequences with V and J called but not all clones. Of the missing ones, under half trace to an unresolved V gene in checked studies; the others have no known cause. The table for this sample lists roughly 1,800,000 clones; roughly 95% of them were counted only once. The top ten constitute approximately 1.2% of the sample. CD8 naive samples were obtained by positive selection for CCR7 among CD45RO-negative cells, yielding a CD45RA+CCR7+ population from which TemRA cells were excluded. The sequencing input was naive CD8+ T cells sorted from blood. This specimen's cell subset or site label, interpreted: CD45RA+CCR7+. The receptors derive from a man aged 18 to 35 in good health.

This sequence joins TRBV11-2 and TRBJ2-7; 10 bases are a match to TRBD1. V trimming: 4 bases; J trimming: 0 bases; junction bases outside the gene matches: 6. Germline loops: CDR1 SGHAT, CDR2 FQNNGV. The CDR3 is 16 residues long. CDR3: CASSSKTGGFSYEQYF. The CDR3, as DNA: TGTGCCAGCAGCTCAAAGACAGGGGGCTTCTCCTACGAGCAGTACTTC.

The chain couples TRBV5-8 to TRBJ2-2; D not resolved. The CDR3 has 13 residues. Germline lookup yields CDR1 SGHTS and CDR2 YDEGEE. V lost 0 bases to trimming and J lost 7 bases, with 7 bases between them. CDR3 coding DNA: TGTGCCAGCAGCTTGGCCTTTGGCGGGGAGCTGTTTTTT. Translating gives CASSLAFGGELFF.

The rearrangement links TRBV9 to TRBJ2-7; D might be TRBD1 (5 bases). V was pared by 0 bases and J by 5 bases, with 15 bases between. The CDR3 consists of 15 residues. The germline gives CDR1 SGDLS, CDR2 YYNGEE. CDR3 in DNA: TGTGCCAGCAGCGTAGATGGCGGTGGGGCCAACGAGCAGTACTTC. Translated, it gives CASSVDGGGANEQYF.